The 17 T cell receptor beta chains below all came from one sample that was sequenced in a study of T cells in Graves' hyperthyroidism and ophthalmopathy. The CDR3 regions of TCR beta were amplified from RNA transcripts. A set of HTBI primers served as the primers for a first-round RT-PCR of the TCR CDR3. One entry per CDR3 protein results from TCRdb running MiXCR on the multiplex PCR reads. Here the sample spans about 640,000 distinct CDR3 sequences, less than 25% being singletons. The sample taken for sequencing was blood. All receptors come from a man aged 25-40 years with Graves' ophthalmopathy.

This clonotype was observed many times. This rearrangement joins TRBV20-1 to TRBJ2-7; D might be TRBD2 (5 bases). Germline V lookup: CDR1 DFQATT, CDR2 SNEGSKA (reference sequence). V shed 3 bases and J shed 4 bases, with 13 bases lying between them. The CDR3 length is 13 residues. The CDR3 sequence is CSARAGRGYEQYF. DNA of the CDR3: TGCAGTGCTAGGGCGGGTCGGGGATACGAGCAGTACTTC.

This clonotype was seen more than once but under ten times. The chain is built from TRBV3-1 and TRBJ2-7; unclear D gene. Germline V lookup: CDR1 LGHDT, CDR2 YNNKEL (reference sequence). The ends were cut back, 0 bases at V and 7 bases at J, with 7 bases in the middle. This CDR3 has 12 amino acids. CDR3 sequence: CASSQDRWEQYF. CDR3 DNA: TGTGCCAGCAGCCAAGATCGGTGGGAGCAGTACTTC.

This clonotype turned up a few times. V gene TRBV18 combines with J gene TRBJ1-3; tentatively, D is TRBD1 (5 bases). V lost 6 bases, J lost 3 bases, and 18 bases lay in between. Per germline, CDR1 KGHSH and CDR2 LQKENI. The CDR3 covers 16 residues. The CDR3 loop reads CASSPNARDFGNTIYF. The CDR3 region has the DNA TGTGCCAGCTCCCCAAACGCAAGGGACTTTGGAAACACCATATATTTT.

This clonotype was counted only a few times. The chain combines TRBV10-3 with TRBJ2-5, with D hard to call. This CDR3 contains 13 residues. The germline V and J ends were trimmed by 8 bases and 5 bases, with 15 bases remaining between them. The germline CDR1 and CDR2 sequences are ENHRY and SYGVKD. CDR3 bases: TGTGCCATCTCCCGAGATCCGCGCGAGACCCAGTACTTC. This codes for CAISRDPRETQYF.

CDR3 coding DNA: TGCAGCGTAGAAATTAGGGGGTCGGGCGGGAGGACCGGGGAGCTGTTTTTT. This encodes CSVEIRGSGGRTGELFF. V and J are TRBV29-1 and TRBJ2-2; 8 bases are a match to TRBD2. Per the germline V gene, CDR1 is SQVTM and CDR2 is ANQGSEA. The ends lost 6 bases at V and 5 bases at J; junction bases unmatched: 17. CDR3 length equals 17 residues.

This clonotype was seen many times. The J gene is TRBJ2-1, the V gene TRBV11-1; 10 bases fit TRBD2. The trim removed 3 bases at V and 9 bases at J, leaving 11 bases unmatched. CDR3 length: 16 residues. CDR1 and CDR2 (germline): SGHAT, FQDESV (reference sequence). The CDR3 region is CASSFSQGLAETEQFF. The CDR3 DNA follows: TGTGCCAGCAGCTTTTCGCAAGGACTAGCGGAGACTGAGCAGTTCTTC.

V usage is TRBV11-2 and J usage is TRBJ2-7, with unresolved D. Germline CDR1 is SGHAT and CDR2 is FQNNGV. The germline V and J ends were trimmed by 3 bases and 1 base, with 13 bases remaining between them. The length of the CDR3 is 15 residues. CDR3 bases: TGTGCCAGCAGCTTTTCGATGGATTCTTCCTACGAGCAGTACTTC. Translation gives CASSFSMDSSYEQYF.

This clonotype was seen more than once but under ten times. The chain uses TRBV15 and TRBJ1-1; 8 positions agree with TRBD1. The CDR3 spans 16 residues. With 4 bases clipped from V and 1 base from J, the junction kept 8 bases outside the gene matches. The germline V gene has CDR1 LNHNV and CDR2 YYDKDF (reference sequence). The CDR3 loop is CATSKTGTGANTEAFF. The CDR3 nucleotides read TGTGCCACCAGCAAAACCGGGACAGGAGCGAACACTGAAGCTTTCTTT. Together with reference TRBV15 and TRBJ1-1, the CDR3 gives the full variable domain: DAMVIQNPRYQVTQFGKPVTLSCSQTLNHNVMYWYQQKSSQAPKLLFHYYDKDFNNEADTPDNFQSRRPNTSFCFLDIRSPGLGDTAMYLCATSKTGTGANTEAFFGQGTRLTVV.

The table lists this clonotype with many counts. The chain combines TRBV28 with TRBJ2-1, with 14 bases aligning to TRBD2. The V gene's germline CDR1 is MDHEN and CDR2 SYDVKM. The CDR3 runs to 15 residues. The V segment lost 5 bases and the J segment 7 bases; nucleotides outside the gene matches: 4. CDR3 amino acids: CASSPGLAGENEQFF. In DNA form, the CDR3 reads TGTGCCAGCAGTCCGGGACTAGCGGGAGAGAATGAGCAGTTCTTC.

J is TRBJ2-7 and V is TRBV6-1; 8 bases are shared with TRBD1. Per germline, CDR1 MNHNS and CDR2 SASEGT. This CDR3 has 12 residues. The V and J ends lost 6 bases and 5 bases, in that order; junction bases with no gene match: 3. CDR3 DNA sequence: TGTGCCAGCAGCCAGACAGGGGACGAGCAGTACTTC. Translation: CASSQTGDEQYF.

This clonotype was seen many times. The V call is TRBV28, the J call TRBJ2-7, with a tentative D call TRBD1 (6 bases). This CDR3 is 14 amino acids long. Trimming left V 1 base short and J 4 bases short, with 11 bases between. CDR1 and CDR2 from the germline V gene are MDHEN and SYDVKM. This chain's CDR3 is CASSLSGQTYEQYF. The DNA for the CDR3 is TGTGCCAGCAGTTTATCTGGACAGACTTACGAGCAGTACTTC.

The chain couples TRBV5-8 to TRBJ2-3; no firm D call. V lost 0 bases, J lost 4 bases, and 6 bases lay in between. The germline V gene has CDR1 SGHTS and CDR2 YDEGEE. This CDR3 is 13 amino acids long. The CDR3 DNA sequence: TGTGCCAGCAGCTTGGACGTCGCAGATACGCAGTATTTT. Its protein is CASSLDVADTQYF.

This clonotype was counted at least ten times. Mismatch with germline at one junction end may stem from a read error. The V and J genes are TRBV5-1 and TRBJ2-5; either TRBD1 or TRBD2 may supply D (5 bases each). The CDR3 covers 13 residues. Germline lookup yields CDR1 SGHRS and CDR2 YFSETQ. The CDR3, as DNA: TGTGCCAGCAGCAGGGACCGTCAAGAGACCCAGTACTTC. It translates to CASSRDRQETQYF.

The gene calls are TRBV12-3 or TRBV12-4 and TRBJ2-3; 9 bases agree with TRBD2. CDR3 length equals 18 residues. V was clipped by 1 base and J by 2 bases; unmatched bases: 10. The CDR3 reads CASSLGPGLAPYTDTQYF. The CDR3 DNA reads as TGTGCCAGCAGTTTAGGCCCGGGACTAGCACCCTACACAGATACGCAGTATTTT.

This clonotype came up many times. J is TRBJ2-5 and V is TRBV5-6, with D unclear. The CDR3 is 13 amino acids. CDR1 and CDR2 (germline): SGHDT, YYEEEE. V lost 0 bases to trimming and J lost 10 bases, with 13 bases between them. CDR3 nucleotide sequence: TGTGCCAGCAGCTTGGACACGACCCAGATCCAGTACTTC. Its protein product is CASSLDTTQIQYF.

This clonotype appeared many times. This chain's CDR3 is CASSPIRDQYNEQFF. The DNA of the CDR3 is TGTGCCAGCAGCCCTATCAGGGACCAGTACAATGAGCAGTTCTTC. The rearrangement links TRBV11-2 to TRBJ2-1; D could derive from TRBD1 or TRBD2 (5 bases each). Germline V CDR1 and CDR2: SGHAT, FQNNGV. The CDR3 runs to 15 residues. Trimming pared 5 bases from V and 4 bases from J, leaving 15 bases between.

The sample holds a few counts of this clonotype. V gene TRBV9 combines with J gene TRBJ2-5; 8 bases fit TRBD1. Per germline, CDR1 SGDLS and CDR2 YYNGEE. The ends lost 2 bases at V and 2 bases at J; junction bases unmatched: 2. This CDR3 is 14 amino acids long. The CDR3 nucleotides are TGTGCCAGCAGCGTGGGGACAGGTCAAGAGACCCAGTACTTC. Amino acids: CASSVGTGQETQYF.